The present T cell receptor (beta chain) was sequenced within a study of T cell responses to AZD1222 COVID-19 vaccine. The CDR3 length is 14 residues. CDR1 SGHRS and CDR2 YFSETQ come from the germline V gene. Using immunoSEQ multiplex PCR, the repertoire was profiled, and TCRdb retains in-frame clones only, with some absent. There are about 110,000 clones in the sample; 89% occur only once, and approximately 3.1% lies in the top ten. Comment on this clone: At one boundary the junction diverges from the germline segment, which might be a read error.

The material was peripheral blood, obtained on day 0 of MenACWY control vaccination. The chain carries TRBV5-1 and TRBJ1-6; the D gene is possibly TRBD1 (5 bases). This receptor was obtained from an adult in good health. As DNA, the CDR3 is TGCGCCAGCAGTTTGGGGACTGGGAATTCACCCCTCCACTTT. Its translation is CASSLGTGNSPLHF.